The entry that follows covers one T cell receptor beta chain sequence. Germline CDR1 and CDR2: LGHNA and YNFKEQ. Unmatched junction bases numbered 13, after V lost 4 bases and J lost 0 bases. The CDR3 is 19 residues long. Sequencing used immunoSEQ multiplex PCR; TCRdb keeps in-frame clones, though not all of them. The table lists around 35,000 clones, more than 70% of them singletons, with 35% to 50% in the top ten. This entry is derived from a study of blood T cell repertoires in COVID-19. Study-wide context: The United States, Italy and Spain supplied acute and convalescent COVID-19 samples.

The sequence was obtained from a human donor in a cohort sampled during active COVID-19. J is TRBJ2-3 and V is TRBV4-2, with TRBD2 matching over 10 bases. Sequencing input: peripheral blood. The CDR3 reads CASSPPGAGGQASTDTQYF. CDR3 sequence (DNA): TGTGCCAGCAGCCCACCGGGAGCGGGGGGGCAAGCTAGCACAGATACGCAGTATTTT.